This T cell receptor beta chain was obtained from a study of shared clonotypes between healthy human individuals (dated by TCRdb to 2020 to 2021). Describing the broader study: The cohort included a few men and a couple of women between 18 and 49 years of age. To increase sequencing depth and limit assay-specific biases, TCR repertoire library preparation and sequencing were carried out by different laboratories using diverse techniques. Per donor, leukapheresis produced somewhere between about 0.94 and 8.9 billion PBMCs. To estimate repertoire size and how much clonotype sharing occurs between individuals, the study deeply sequenced the blood TCR repertoires of five healthy adults. For each donor, CD4 naive and CD4 memory were each run on three plates, CD8 naive on two plates, and CD8 memory on one plate.

Using the deep immunoSEQ assay, TCR CDR3 regions were amplified from genomic DNA by multiplex PCR. For each cell subset, the extracted genomic DNA was distributed evenly across all wells of several immunoSEQ 96-well plates, and each plate served as one replicate. Each replicate PCR for sorted subsets received approximately 200 ng genomic DNA, equal to around 32,000 T cell genomes. Purified libraries were quantified with a Qubit 3.0 fluorometer, sized on a Bioanalyzer 2100, and re-quantified with the KAPA Library Quantification kit. Every immunoSEQ 96-well plate was sequenced on a dedicated single-read 150-cycle Illumina NextSeq 550 flow cell. The authors processed their data as follows. Because only junctional sequences without quality scores were contained in the immunoSEQ output, filtering matching that applied to full-length reads could not be performed. Sequences were annotated with PyIR, a Python wrapper for IgBLAST v1.9, using IMGT germline references to assign V/J genes and CDR3. Reads with weak V/J assignments (E-value above 1e-6), missing CDR3, stop codons, out-of-frame junctions, or ambiguous translated residues were removed. V3J clonotypes were defined by identical inferred V gene, J gene, and CDR3 amino acid sequence. The percentage overlap between two repertoires was calculated by dividing the number of shared unique clonotypes by the size of the smaller repertoire. Repertoire richness was assessed with RTK rarefaction, the Chao1 estimator, and Recon v2.1 estimates of unobserved clonotypes. OLGA was used to compute generation probabilities for all TCRbeta clonotypes that the gDNA method yielded from a few donors. In TCRdb, the immuneACCESS table is reduced to in-frame sequences with V and J assigned. These tables do not hold every clone; where another copy was compared, an unresolved V gene accounts for under half, and the others remain unexplained. D and trimming were read from the DNA, whereas the V and J calls and clone size are those reported in that table. For this sample there are roughly 2,300,000 clones; 85% to 95% appear just once. The ten largest clones represent 0.3% to 0.45% of the sample.

The research as a whole found: Even with the large sequencing depth, rarefaction of the sorted-subset datasets indicated that sequencing was incomplete. Sampling was restricted to blood, and TCR repertoires in tissue are likely to differ from TCR repertoires in blood. Pairwise subsampling led to the expectation that sequencing depth would affect the degree of clonotype sharing among donors. Across several donors, approximately 4.9% of naive CD4, roughly 3.4% of naive CD8, roughly 2.3% of memory CD4, and about 0.4% of memory CD8 clonotypes were shared. Compared with non-shared clonotypes, the clonotypes found in all four sorted-subset donors had higher generation probabilities. The small number of donors limited the genetic and exposure-history diversity represented. Estimated clonotype richness was generally larger for naive than for memory subsets.

Of note for this clone: Its antigen is not yet known. No clone much larger than this one lies a single base away; base qualities are absent.

From a lookup of the germline V gene, CDR1 and CDR2 are MGHDK and SYGVNS. Unmatched junction bases come to 8, with V trimmed by 6 bases and J by 1 base. The CDR3 measures 15 amino acids from cysteine to phenylalanine. Only CDR3 DNA is held: 45 bases, read in frame from base 1. The donors were healthy, HIV-negative adults with no recently reported acute infections or vaccinations. Every donor was a Caucasian adult living in Nashville, Tennessee, USA. CD4+ T cells were enriched by magnetic negative selection, after which naive cells were positively selected on CD45RA and the negative fraction was taken as the memory subset. After blood collection by leukapheresis, PBMCs were isolated using Ficoll-Histopaque density gradient centrifugation and then cryopreserved in the vapor phase of liquid nitrogen. Analytical flow cytometry was used to check the purity and quantity of every magnetically sorted T cell population. Genomic DNA was isolated from each sorted fraction and quantified by UV absorbance on a Nanodrop 2000c.

This clonotype originated in a young man in good health. Some clones in this sample may be carry-over from other donors' samples. Sequencing was done on a sample of naive CD4+ T cells from PBMCs. The cell subset or site label corresponds to: CD45RA+ positively selected. The rearranged segments are TRBV25-1 and TRBJ1-2; 7 central nucleotides agree with TRBD1. The nucleotide sequence is TGTGCCAGCAGAGCCGCGGGACAGCTTAACTATGGCTACACCTTC. The translation is CASRAAGQLNYGYTF.